This T cell receptor (beta chain) was sequenced during a study of regulatory T cells in long-lasting Graves disease. This clonotype was found many times. The antigen is undetermined. Indicated time point: newly diagnosed GD, antithyroid drugs for less than 3 months. Scientists built the TCR library using RNA that was extracted from PBMCs. One endocrinology department in Xi'an, China, was where patients came from. To make TCR beta libraries, researchers used iRepertoire HTBI primers and Arm-PCR of CDR3 regions. In TCRdb, the multiplex PCR reads were re-called with MiXCR into one record per CDR3 protein. The top ten hold about 25% of the sample, which has around 480,000 distinct CDR3 sequences, about 16% seen once. The study, taken as a whole, reports: Having only a small sample size may have limited accuracy. The analysis examined peripheral blood only and excluded thyroid tissue.

CDR1 and CDR2 from the germline V gene are SGDLS and YYNGEE. V lost 4 bases and J lost 4, with 14 bases in between. CDR3 length: 14 amino acids. This sample also belongs to another study, concerning T cells in Graves' hyperthyroidism and ophthalmopathy. That work adds: Researchers ran a first-round RT-PCR on the TCR CDR3 using the HTBI primer set.

The material was peripheral blood mononuclear cells (PBMCs), obtained at new diagnosis, from a patient treated with antithyroid drugs. The gene calls are TRBV9 and TRBJ1-2; D is perhaps TRBD1 (5 bases). The source is a woman aged 35 to 60 with Graves disease. CDR3 region: CASSPGDGAYGYTF. Written as DNA, the CDR3 is TGTGCCAGCAGCCCCGGGGACGGCGCCTATGGCTACACCTTC.